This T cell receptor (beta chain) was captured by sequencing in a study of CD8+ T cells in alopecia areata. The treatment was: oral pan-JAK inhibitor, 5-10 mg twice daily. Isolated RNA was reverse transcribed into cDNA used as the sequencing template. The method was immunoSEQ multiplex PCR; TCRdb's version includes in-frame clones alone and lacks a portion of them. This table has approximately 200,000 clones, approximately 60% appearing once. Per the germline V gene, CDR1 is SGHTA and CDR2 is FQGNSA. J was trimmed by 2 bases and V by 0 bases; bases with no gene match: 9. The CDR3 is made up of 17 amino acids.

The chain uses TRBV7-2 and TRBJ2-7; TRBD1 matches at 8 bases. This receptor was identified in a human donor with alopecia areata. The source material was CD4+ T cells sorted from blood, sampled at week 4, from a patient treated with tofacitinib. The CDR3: CASSLAEKDRVPYEQYF. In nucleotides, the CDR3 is TGTGCCAGCAGCTTAGCGGAGAAGGACAGGGTGCCCTACGAGCAGTACTTC.